Below, 24 T cell receptor beta chains from the same sample are listed, as sequenced in a study of CD8 T cells in Susac syndrome. Reverse transcription of about 0.45 to 1 ug RNA was performed with random hexamers. Using its own MiXCR run on the immunoSEQ multiplex PCR reads, TCRdb lists one record per CDR3 protein. Seen here are over 150,000 distinct CDR3 sequences, about 95% observed once, and the top ten hold 0.093%. The sequencing sample was made of CD4+ T cells from PBMCs. These receptors came from a human donor with multiple sclerosis.

This sequence joins TRBV12-3 or TRBV12-4 and TRBJ2-7; D is perhaps TRBD2 (6 bases). This CDR3 contains 16 residues. The V and J ends lost 5 bases and 7 bases respectively, with 24 bases between them. The CDR3 is CASSPSGAAGRREQYF. In DNA, the CDR3 is TGTGCCAGCAGTCCGAGCGGAGCGGCGGGGAGAAGGGAGCAGTACTTC.

The chain is built from TRBV29-1 and TRBJ2-1, with D possibly being TRBD1 (5 bases). Germline V gene lookup returns CDR1 SQVTM and CDR2 ANQGSEA. V was pared by 4 bases and J by 4 bases, with 11 bases between. The CDR3 has 13 amino acids. CDR3 residues: CSVVTGTYNEQFF. The DNA for the CDR3 is TGCAGCGTTGTCACAGGCACTTACAATGAGCAGTTCTTC.

The chain joins TRBV27 to TRBJ1-5; TRBD1 matches at 8 bases. J lost 3 bases, V lost 6 bases, and 7 bases had no gene match. The CDR3 runs 15 residues. Germline CDR1 MNHEY, CDR2 SMNVEV (reference sequence). The CDR3 is CASRLMQGANQPQHF. CDR3 sequence (DNA): TGTGCCAGCAGATTAATGCAGGGGGCCAATCAGCCCCAGCATTTT.

This chain connects TRBV11-2 to TRBJ2-5; 8 nucleotides line up with TRBD1. From germline, CDR1 is SGHAT and CDR2 FQNNGV. The CDR3 consists of 13 residues. V dropped 5 bases and J dropped 6; count of bases not matched to a gene: 5. CDR3 amino acids: CASSPGQGQTQYF. The CDR3 DNA is TGTGCCAGCAGCCCCGGACAGGGACAGACCCAGTACTTC.

In the case of this clonotype: One end of the junction does not line up with germline, which may come from a read error. The V call is TRBV30, the J call TRBJ2-1; D not certain. The CDR3 loop spans 11 amino acids. Germline loops: CDR1 GTSNPN, CDR2 SVGIG (reference sequence). In nucleotides, the CDR3 is TGTGCCTGGAGCGGCCTATCTTCCAGACTCTTC. Translated, it gives CAWSGLSSRLF.

The chain joins TRBV9 to TRBJ2-1; 7 bases agree with TRBD2. This CDR3 is 15 amino acids long. With 4 bases clipped from V and 4 bases from J, the junction kept 8 bases outside the gene matches. Germline V gene sequence: CDR1 SGDLS, CDR2 YYNGEE. CDR3 coding DNA: TGTGCCAGCAGCCCATTTGCGGGAGATTACAATGAGCAGTTCTTC. This encodes CASSPFAGDYNEQFF.

V is TRBV30 and J is TRBJ2-5; possibly TRBD2 for D (5 bases). Germline V gene data show CDR1 as GTSNPN and CDR2 as SVGIG (reference sequence). The V end was cut by 4 bases, the J end by 1 base, with 10 bases between. CDR3 length equals 13 residues. DNA of the CDR3: TGTGCCTGGAATCAAGCGGTCCAAGAGACCCAGTACTTC. The encoded protein is CAWNQAVQETQYF. Together with reference TRBV30 and TRBJ2-5, the CDR3 gives the full variable domain: SQTIHQWPATLVQPVGSPLSLECTVEGTSNPNLYWYRQAAGRGLQLLFYSVGIGQISSEVPQNLSASRPQDRQFILSSKKLLLSDSGFYLCAWNQAVQETQYFGPGTRLLVL.

CDR3 bases: TGCAGCGTTGAAGATCGTTGGCAGGGTGGGCAGACCCAGTACTTC. This codes for CSVEDRWQGGQTQYF. The rearrangement uses TRBV29-1 and TRBJ2-5; D possibly corresponds to TRBD1 (5 bases). This CDR3 spans 15 amino acids. Looked up from germline, CDR1 is SQVTM and CDR2 is ANQGSEA. The germline V and J ends were trimmed by 0 bases and 6 bases, with 17 bases remaining between them.

The chain combines TRBV30 with TRBJ2-1, with 9 bases identical to TRBD2. This CDR3 is 15 amino acids long. The V gene's germline CDR1 is GTSNPN and CDR2 SVGIG (reference sequence). The junction had 11 bases not matched to a gene; V was cut back by 1 base and J by 10 bases. Written as DNA, the CDR3 is TGTGCCTGGAGTGAGCAGGGACTAGCCCAATACGAGCAGTTCTTC. Translating gives CAWSEQGLAQYEQFF.

V is TRBV5-1 and J is TRBJ2-7; TRBD2 agrees at 9 bases. The germline V gene has CDR1 SGHRS and CDR2 YFSETQ. The CDR3 has 15 residues. The trim removed 0 bases at V and 4 bases at J, leaving 5 bases unmatched. The chain's CDR3 is CASSLVVAGGYEQYF. The CDR3 coding sequence is TGCGCCAGCAGCTTGGTGGTCGCGGGGGGGTACGAGCAGTACTTC.

V usage is TRBV9 and J usage is TRBJ2-3; TRBD1 matches at 7 bases. J was trimmed by 3 bases and V by 2 bases; bases with no gene match: 3. This CDR3 spans 14 amino acids. CDR1 is SGDLS, CDR2 YYNGEE, per germline. This chain's CDR3 is CASSVRQGTDTQYF. CDR3 nucleotides: TGTGCCAGCAGCGTTCGACAGGGAACAGATACGCAGTATTTT.

The DNA of the CDR3 is TGTGCCAGCAGCCGGGACAGGGCCGGGGAGCTGTTTTTT. It translates to CASSRDRAGELFF. The chain combines TRBV12-3 or TRBV12-4 with TRBJ2-2; 9 bases match TRBD1. The CDR3 runs 13 residues. The junction had 2 bases not matched to a gene; V was cut back by 6 bases and J by 6 bases.

The V call is TRBV3-1, the J call TRBJ2-7; tentatively, D is TRBD1 or TRBD2 (5 bases each). Germline CDR1 and CDR2: LGHDT and YNNKEL (reference sequence). V gave up 4 bases and J gave up 5 bases, with 12 bases separating them. CDR3 length equals 13 residues. CDR3 region: CASSLQGTHEQYF. The CDR3 nucleotides are TGTGCCAGCAGCCTCCAAGGGACCCACGAGCAGTACTTC.

J is TRBJ1-2 and V is TRBV19, with D unresolved. The V end lost 9 bases, the J end lost 10 bases, and 21 bases lay between the germline ends. Germline loops: CDR1 LNHDA, CDR2 SQIVND (reference sequence). There are 13 residues in the CDR3. DNA of the CDR3: TGTGCCAGCGCGAGCGCTACCCCTATAGACTACACCTTC. This gives the protein CASASATPIDYTF.

The rearrangement joins TRBV2 to TRBJ2-7; the match to TRBD1 covers 7 bases. This CDR3 has 14 residues. The V segment lost 5 bases and the J segment 2 bases; nucleotides outside the gene matches: 6. Germline loops: CDR1 SNHLY, CDR2 FYNNEI. CDR3 amino acids: CASSQQGSPYEQYF. CDR3 sequence (DNA): TGTGCCAGCAGTCAACAGGGGAGCCCCTACGAGCAGTACTTC.

This sequence joins TRBV29-1 and TRBJ2-2, with D tentatively TRBD2 (5 bases). The CDR3 extends over 15 amino acids. V was shortened by 5 bases and J by 0 bases, with 13 bases between the two germline ends. Germline assignment: CDR1 SQVTM and CDR2 ANQGSEA. CDR3 DNA: TGCAGCGTTAAGGTAGCGATCGCGAACACCGGGGAGCTGTTTTTT. This encodes CSVKVAIANTGELFF.

The CDR3 is CSASGQETQYF. The CDR3 DNA is TGCAGTGCTAGCGGCCAAGAGACCCAGTACTTC. V is TRBV20-1 and J is TRBJ2-5, with D hard to call. The CDR3 contains 11 residues. Trimming took 3 bases from V and 1 from J, leaving 3 bases between them. Looked up from germline, CDR1 is DFQATT and CDR2 is SNEGSKA (reference sequence).

In this sample, this clonotype turned up once. This chain connects TRBV20-1 to TRBJ2-1; TRBD2 matches at 10 bases. There are 14 residues in the CDR3. V shed 3 bases, J shed 6 bases, and the junction held 5 bases outside the gene matches. Germline CDR1 is DFQATT and CDR2 is SNEGSKA (reference sequence). The CDR3 loop is CSARQLAGVNEQFF. CDR3 sequence (DNA): TGCAGTGCTAGGCAGCTAGCGGGAGTCAATGAGCAGTTCTTC.

This chain joins TRBV29-1 and TRBJ2-7; a weak D match, TRBD1 (6 bases). This CDR3 is built from 13 residues. CDR1 is SQVTM, CDR2 ANQGSEA, per germline. Trimming took off 4 bases at V and 6 bases at J, with 16 bases between the two ends. The CDR3 protein is CSVGQGTSGEQYF. DNA for the CDR3: TGCAGCGTTGGTCAGGGGACGTCCGGCGAGCAGTACTTC.

This sequence joins TRBV14 and TRBJ2-5; unclear D gene. V lost 0 bases to trimming and J lost 5 bases, with 7 bases between them. In germline, CDR1 is SGHDN, CDR2 FVKESK. The CDR3 extends over 13 amino acids. The CDR3 loop is CASSQDLRETQYF. CDR3 DNA: TGTGCCAGCAGCCAAGATCTGCGCGAGACCCAGTACTTC.

V usage is TRBV20-1 and J usage is TRBJ2-3; TRBD1 or TRBD2 may be the D gene (6 bases each). The germline CDR1 and CDR2 sequences are DFQATT and SNEGSKA (reference sequence). This CDR3 contains 13 residues. Between the trimmed V and J ends, which lost 8 bases and 5 bases, there was a span of 17 bases. CDR3 loop: CSPWGAPGDTQYF. The DNA of the CDR3 is TGCAGTCCCTGGGGGGCCCCGGGAGATACGCAGTATTTT.

The rearrangement links TRBV12-3 or TRBV12-4 to TRBJ1-6, with D hard to call. V was shortened by 1 base and J by 7 bases, with 8 bases between the two germline ends. This CDR3 has 14 amino acids. This CDR3 reads CASSLETPNSPLHF. The CDR3 DNA is TGTGCCAGCAGTTTAGAGACACCAAATTCACCCCTCCACTTT.

J is TRBJ1-1 and V is TRBV5-6; a possible D gene is TRBD1 (5 bases). The ends were cut back, 4 bases at V and 11 bases at J, with 12 bases in the middle. CDR1 SGHDT and CDR2 YYEEEE come from the germline V gene. There are 11 residues in the CDR3. The DNA of the CDR3 is TGTGCCAGCAGCCGGGACCTTTCGGCTTTCTTT. Translated, it gives CASSRDLSAFF.

This clonotype was seen once. V and J are TRBV20-1 and TRBJ2-4; D perhaps matches TRBD1 (6 bases). Germline V gene lookup returns CDR1 DFQATT and CDR2 SNEGSKA (reference sequence). Deletions cut 6 bases from V and 4 bases from J, with 16 bases between. The CDR3 spans 14 residues. CDR3 loop: CSASTSDRKNIQYF. CDR3 nucleotide sequence: TGCAGTGCCAGCACCTCAGACAGGAAAAACATTCAGTACTTC.